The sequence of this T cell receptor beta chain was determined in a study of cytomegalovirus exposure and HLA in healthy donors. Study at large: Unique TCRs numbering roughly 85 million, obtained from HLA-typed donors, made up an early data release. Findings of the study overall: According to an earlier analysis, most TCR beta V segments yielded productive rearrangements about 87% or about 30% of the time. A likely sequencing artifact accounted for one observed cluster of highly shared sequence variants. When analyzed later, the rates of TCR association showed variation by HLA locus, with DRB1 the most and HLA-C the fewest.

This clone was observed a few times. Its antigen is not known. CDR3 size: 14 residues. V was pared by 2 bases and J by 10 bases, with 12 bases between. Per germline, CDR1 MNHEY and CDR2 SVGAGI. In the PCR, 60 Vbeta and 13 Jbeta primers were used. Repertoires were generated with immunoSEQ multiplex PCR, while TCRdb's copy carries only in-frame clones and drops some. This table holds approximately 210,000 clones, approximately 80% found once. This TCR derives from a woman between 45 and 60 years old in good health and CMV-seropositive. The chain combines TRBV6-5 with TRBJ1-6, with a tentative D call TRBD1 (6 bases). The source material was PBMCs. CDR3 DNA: TGTGCCAGCAGTTACCGACAGGAGGAATCACCCCTCCACTTT. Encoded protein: CASSYRQEESPLHF.